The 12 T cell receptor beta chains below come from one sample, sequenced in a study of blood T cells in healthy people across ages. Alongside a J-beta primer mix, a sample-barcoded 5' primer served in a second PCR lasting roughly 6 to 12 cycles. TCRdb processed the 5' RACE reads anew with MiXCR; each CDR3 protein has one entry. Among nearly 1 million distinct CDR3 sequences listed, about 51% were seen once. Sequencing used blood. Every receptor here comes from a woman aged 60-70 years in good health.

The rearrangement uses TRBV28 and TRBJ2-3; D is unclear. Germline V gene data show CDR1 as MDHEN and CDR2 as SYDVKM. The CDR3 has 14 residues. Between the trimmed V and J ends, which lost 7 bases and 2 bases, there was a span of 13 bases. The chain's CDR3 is CASKDGISTDTQYF. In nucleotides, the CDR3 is TGTGCCAGCAAAGATGGGATTTCCACAGATACGCAGTATTTT. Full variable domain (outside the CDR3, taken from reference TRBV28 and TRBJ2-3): DVKVTQSSRYLVKRTGEKVFLECVQDMDHENMFWYRQDPGLGLRLIYFSYDVKMKEKGDIPEGYSVSREKKERFSLILESASTNQTSMYLCASKDGISTDTQYFGPGTRLTVL.

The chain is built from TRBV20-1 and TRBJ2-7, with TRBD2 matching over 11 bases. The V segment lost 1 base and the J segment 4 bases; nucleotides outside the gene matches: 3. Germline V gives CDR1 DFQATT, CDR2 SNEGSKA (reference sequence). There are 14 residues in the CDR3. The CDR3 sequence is CSARGLAGRYEQYF. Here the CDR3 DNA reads TGCAGTGCTAGAGGACTAGCGGGGCGGTACGAGCAGTACTTC.

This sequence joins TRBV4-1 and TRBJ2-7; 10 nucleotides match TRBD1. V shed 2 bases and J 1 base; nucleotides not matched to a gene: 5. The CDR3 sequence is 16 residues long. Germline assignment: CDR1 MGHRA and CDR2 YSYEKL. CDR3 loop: CASSQPGQGRSYEQYF. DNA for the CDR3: TGCGCCAGCAGCCAACCGGGACAGGGGAGGTCCTACGAGCAGTACTTC.

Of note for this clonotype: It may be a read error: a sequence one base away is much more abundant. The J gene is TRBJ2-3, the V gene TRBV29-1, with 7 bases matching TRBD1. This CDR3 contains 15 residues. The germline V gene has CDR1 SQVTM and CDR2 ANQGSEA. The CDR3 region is CNVQGSTSSTDTQYF. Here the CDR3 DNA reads TGCAACGTACAGGGGAGCACTTCTAGCACAGATACGCAGTATTTT.

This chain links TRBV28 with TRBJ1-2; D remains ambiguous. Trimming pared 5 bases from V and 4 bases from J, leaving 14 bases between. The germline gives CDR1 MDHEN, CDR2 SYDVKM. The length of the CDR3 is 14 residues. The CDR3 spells CASSPLDVSYGYTF. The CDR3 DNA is TGTGCCAGCAGTCCGCTGGACGTCAGCTATGGCTACACCTTC.

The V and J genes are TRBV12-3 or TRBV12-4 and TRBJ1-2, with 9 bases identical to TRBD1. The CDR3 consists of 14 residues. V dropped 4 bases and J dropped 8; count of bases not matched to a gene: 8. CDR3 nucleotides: TGTGCCAGCAGTTCCCCGGACAGGGGATTCGGCTACACCTTC. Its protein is CASSSPDRGFGYTF.

CDR3 amino acids: CASSPWAGSPYEQYF. CDR3 bases: TGCGCCAGCAGCCCATGGGCGGGCAGCCCCTACGAGCAGTACTTC. The rearrangement links TRBV4-1 to TRBJ2-7; maybe TRBD2 (5 bases). Trimming removed 4 bases at V and 2 bases at J, with 15 bases between. The V gene's germline CDR1 is MGHRA and CDR2 YSYEKL. CDR3 length: 15 amino acids.

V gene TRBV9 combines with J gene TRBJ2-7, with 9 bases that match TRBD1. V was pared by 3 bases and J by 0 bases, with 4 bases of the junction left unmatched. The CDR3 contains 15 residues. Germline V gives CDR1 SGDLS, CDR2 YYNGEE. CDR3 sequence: CASSARDRDSYEQYF. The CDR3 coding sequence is TGTGCCAGCAGCGCCCGGGACAGGGACTCCTACGAGCAGTACTTC.

CDR3 in amino acids: CATSERTSYNEQFF. Written as DNA, the CDR3 is TGTGCCACCAGTGAACGCACTAGTTACAATGAGCAGTTCTTC. V usage is TRBV24-1 and J usage is TRBJ2-1, with D possibly matching TRBD2 (5 bases). Germline lookup yields CDR1 KGHDR and CDR2 SFDVKD. The CDR3 spans 14 residues. Trimming stripped 4 bases from V and 4 bases from J, with 10 bases between.

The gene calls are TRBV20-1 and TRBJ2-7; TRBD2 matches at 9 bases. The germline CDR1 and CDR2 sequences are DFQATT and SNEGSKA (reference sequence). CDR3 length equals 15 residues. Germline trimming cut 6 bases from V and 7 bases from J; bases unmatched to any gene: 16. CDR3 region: CSATNSRGRAREQYF. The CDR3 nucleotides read TGCAGTGCCACCAACAGTCGCGGGAGGGCCAGAGAGCAGTACTTC.

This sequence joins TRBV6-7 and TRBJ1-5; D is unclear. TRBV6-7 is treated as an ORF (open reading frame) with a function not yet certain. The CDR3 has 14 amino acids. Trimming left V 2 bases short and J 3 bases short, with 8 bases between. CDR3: CASSYQPYNQPQHF. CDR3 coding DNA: TGTGCCAGCAGTTACCAGCCGTACAATCAGCCCCAGCATTTT.

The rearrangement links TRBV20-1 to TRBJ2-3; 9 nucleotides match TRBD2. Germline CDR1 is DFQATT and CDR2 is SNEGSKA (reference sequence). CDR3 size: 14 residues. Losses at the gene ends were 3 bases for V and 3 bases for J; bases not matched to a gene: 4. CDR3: CSASLAGPTDTQYF. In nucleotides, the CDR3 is TGCAGTGCTAGCCTAGCGGGACCTACAGATACGCAGTATTTT.